These T cell receptor beta chains were read from a single sample in a study of blood T cell repertoires in COVID-19. The data were produced by immunoSEQ multiplex PCR, yet TCRdb's version contains in-frame clones alone and is incomplete. The sample includes about 97,000 clones, approximately 89% of them seen just once. Sequences were obtained from peripheral blood. Receptors originate from a human donor in a cohort sampled during active COVID-19. Each CDR3 is given with its conserved first and last residue. The D gene is left open where the match is weak. Clone size is given for some rows only: seen once, a few or many times, or a class if the clone is expanded.

d_call clone_size j_call v_call cdr3_nt cdr3_aa
TRBD2 NA TRBJ2-1 TRBV7-8 TGTGCCAGCAGCTTAGGACTAGCGGACCCGGAGGGGGAGCAGTTCTTC CASSLGLADPEGEQFF
TRBD1 NA TRBJ1-2 TRBV19 TGTGCCAGTAGGGCCCGGGACAGACCTAACTATGGCTACACCTTC CASRARDRPNYGYTF
TRBD2 NA TRBJ2-5 TRBV29-1 TGCAGCGTTGGGATTAGCGGGGCCCAAGAGACCCAGTACTTC CSVGISGAQETQYF
NA once TRBJ2-7 TRBV6-5 TGTGCCAGCAGTCCTGGGGGGTGGCTCTCCTACGAGCAGTACTTC CASSPGGWLSYEQYF
NA NA TRBJ2-7 TRBV12-3/TRBV12-4 TGTGCCAGCAGCTTGGAGACCTCCGAGCAGTACTTC CASSLETSEQYF
NA NA TRBJ2-7 TRBV7-3 TGTGCCAGCAGCTTATCGGCAGGGGTAGACTACGAGCAGTACTTC CASSLSAGVDYEQYF
TRBD1 few TRBJ1-2 TRBV29-1 TGCAGTTTTTGGGACAGGGTTTATGGCTACACCTTC CSFWDRVYGYTF
TRBD2 NA TRBJ2-3 TRBV7-8 TGTGCCAGCAGCTCAGTTAGCGGGAGGGCGGCTGATACGCAGTATTTT CASSSVSGRAADTQYF
TRBD1 NA TRBJ2-7 TRBV2 TGTGCCAGCAGAGCCGACAGGGAATATCTGTACTTC CASRADREYLYF
TRBD2 NA TRBJ2-2 TRBV7-2 TGTGCCAGCAGCTCGACTAGCGGGGCATACACCGGGGAGCTGTTTTTT CASSSTSGAYTGELFF
TRBD1 NA TRBJ1-1 TRBV6-5 TGTGCCAGCAGTTACGGGGACAGTGGGATCCCTGAAGCTTTCTTT CASSYGDSGIPEAFF
NA few TRBJ1-2 TRBV7-9 TGTGCCAGCAGCTTAGCGGAGACCTCCCAGGGCTACACCTTC CASSLAETSQGYTF
NA NA TRBJ1-2 TRBV19 TGTGCCAGTAGTTCGCAAGGACCGGGCAGTGTGGGAGTGACGGGCTACACCTTC CASSSQGPGSVGVTGYTF
TRBD2 NA TRBJ2-3 TRBV7-3 TGTGCCAGCAGCTTGATGACTAGCGGGAGTGCAGATACGCAGTATTTT CASSLMTSGSADTQYF
TRBD2 NA TRBJ2-7 TRBV9 TGTGCCAGCAGCGTAGATAGTCTAGCGGGAAGCTCCTACGAGCAGTACTTC CASSVDSLAGSSYEQYF
TRBD1 NA TRBJ1-1 TRBV7-6 TGTGCCAGCAGCTCACCAACAGGGGGTTCTATGAACACTGAAGCTTTCTTT CASSSPTGGSMNTEAFF
TRBD2 NA TRBJ2-1 TRBV9 TGTGCCAGCAGCGTTACTAGCGGGAGTTGGTATGAGCAGTTCTTC CASSVTSGSWYEQFF
NA NA TRBJ1-6 TRBV28 TGTGCCAGCAGTTTATTCCCTGAGGCCCTCCACTTT CASSLFPEALHF
NA NA TRBJ1-5 TRBV5-5 TGTGCCAGCAGCTGGACAGGCAATCAGCCCCAGCATTTT CASSWTGNQPQHF
NA NA TRBJ1-5 TRBV19 TGTGCCAGTAGTATTTACGTGAGAGAGCCCCAGCATTTT CASSIYVREPQHF
NA NA TRBJ1-1 TRBV16 TGTGCCAGCAGCCAAAATGATAGGAACACTGAAGCTTTCTTT CASSQNDRNTEAFF
NA once TRBJ1-1 TRBV6-2/TRBV6-3 TGTGCCAGCAGCAAAACAGGGATGAACACTGAAGCTTTCTTT CASSKTGMNTEAFF
TRBD1 NA TRBJ1-1 TRBV19 TGTGCCAGTAGTACCCTCTCGACAGGGGACACTGAAGCTTTCTTT CASSTLSTGDTEAFF
TRBD1 NA TRBJ2-5 TRBV6-6 TGTGCCAGCAGGACCCCAACAGGGGGCATAGAGACCCAGTACTTC CASRTPTGGIETQYF
NA NA TRBJ1-1 TRBV28 TGTGCCAGCAGTTTGGGGCCGAACACCAACAGGGACCTAAGGAACACTGAAGCTTTCTTT CASSLGPNTNRDLRNTEAFF
NA NA TRBJ2-5 TRBV7-6 TGTGCCAGCAGCTTAGTTACCGGGAGAGTTCTAGGGACCCAGTACTTC CASSLVTGRVLGTQYF
NA NA TRBJ1-6 TRBV15 TGTGCCACCAGCAGAGATTCAGGGATAGGTTCACCCCTCCACTTT CATSRDSGIGSPLHF
NA NA TRBJ2-5 TRBV11-3 TGTGCCAGCAGCGCAAGGGAGAAGGGAGAGACCCAGTACTTC CASSAREKGETQYF
NA NA TRBJ2-7 TRBV7-2 TGTGCCAGCAGCTTAGAGGGGCTCGCTACCTACGAGCAGTACTTC CASSLEGLATYEQYF
TRBD2 NA TRBJ2-2 TRBV10-3 TGTGCCGTATATAGCGGGACGAACACCGGGGAGCTGTTTTTT CAVYSGTNTGELFF
NA NA TRBJ2-1 TRBV5-6 TGTGCCAGCAGCTTGGTTGGCGCTAGCGTAAGGAATGAGCAGTTCTTC CASSLVGASVRNEQFF
NA NA TRBJ2-2 TRBV7-8 TGTGCCAGCAGCCTCCGGGACTCGAACACCGGGGAGCTGTTTTTT CASSLRDSNTGELFF
TRBD1 NA TRBJ2-5 TRBV5-1 TGCGCCAGCAGCTCGGGACAGCCCCAAGAGACCCAGTACTTC CASSSGQPQETQYF